This TCR beta chain was sequenced for a study of STAT3 mutations in large granular lymphocyte leukemia. Study as a whole: Canonical activating STAT3 mutations were detected in roughly half of the longitudinally sequenced T-LGLL patients.

The table came from immunoSEQ multiplex PCR; TCRdb's copy has only in-frame clones and leaves some out. The data contain over 8,000 clones, about 85% of them singletons. General study points: At least one immunodominant TCR beta clonotype appeared in every T-cell large granular lymphocyte leukemia patient.

A note on this clone: The target antigen is unknown.

The CDR3 covers 14 residues. Trimming took off 7 bases at V and 3 bases at J, with 17 bases between the two ends. Germline values: CDR1 SQVTM, CDR2 ANQGSEA. The chain uses TRBV29-1 and TRBJ2-3; D remains unclear. The TCR sequence derives from a man in his sixties with T-cell large granular lymphocyte leukemia. Some clones in this sample may be carry-over from other donors' samples. Sequencing was done on a sample of peripheral blood mononuclear cells. The CDR3 coding sequence is TGCAGCGCCTTCGCTGGGGTGGGGACAGATACGCAGTATTTT. Translated: CSAFAGVGTDTQYF.